Below are 21 T cell receptor beta chains sequenced from a single sample in a study of vaccination effects on CD4 cells after COVID-19 (dated by TCRdb to the early 2020s). Receptor libraries were prepared by the immunoSEQ multiplex PCR assay. Sourced from immuneACCESS, this table was stored by TCRdb with only in-frame sequences that have V and J called. A share of the clones is absent; for the studies checked, an unresolved V gene accounts for under half, and the remainder has no known explanation. In all, the sample holds roughly 53,000 clones, and roughly three quarters of those were seen once. Around 6% of the sample rests with the top ten. In the ViraFEST assay, PBMC were stimulated with viral peptide pools, and TCR sequencing was then used to find antigen-specific CD4+ T cell clonotypes based on their expansion. After more than 9 days of culture, CD4+ T cells were isolated with the EasySep CD4+ T cell isolation kit. Healthy vaccine recipients had no prior SARS-CoV-2 infection, confirmed by negative nucleocapsid antibodies before and after vaccination.

What these receptors recognize is not known. Sequencing was performed on CD4+ T cells from PBMCs cultured with HCoV-OC43 spike peptides, taken before COVID-19 vaccination. Sample cell subset or site, as interpreted from the label and publication: HCoV-OC43 spike overlapping peptide pool stimulation. These receptors came from a human donor who received a COVID-19 vaccine.

This sequence joins TRBV2 and TRBJ1-5; 10 bases align to TRBD1. V lost 4 bases to trimming and J lost 4 bases; unmatched junction nucleotides: 7. The CDR3 consists of 16 residues. Germline CDR1 is SNHLY and CDR2 is FYNNEI. This CDR3 is CASSARGQGWNQPQHF. The CDR3, as DNA: TGTGCCAGCAGTGCAAGGGGACAGGGGTGGAATCAGCCCCAGCATTTT.

The chain couples TRBV2 to TRBJ2-2, with D possibly being TRBD1 (5 bases). The V gene's germline CDR1 is SNHLY and CDR2 FYNNEI. There are 14 residues in the CDR3. The ends were cut back, 6 bases at V and 2 bases at J, with 10 bases in the middle. CDR3 bases: TGTGCCAGCAGGCTGACAGATAACACCGGGGAGCTGTTTTTT. Its translation is CASRLTDNTGELFF.

The rearrangement links TRBV12-3 or TRBV12-4 to TRBJ2-3, with D uncertain. This CDR3 spans 12 amino acids. V shed 5 bases and J shed 10 bases, with 13 bases lying between them. In DNA form, the CDR3 reads TGTGCCAGCAGTCTAGGACCGCTTGCGCAGTATTTT. Translating gives CASSLGPLAQYF.

For the CDR3, the DNA is TGTGCCAGCTCACCGGACAGTAAGAATTCACCCCTCCACTTT. This sequence encodes CASSPDSKNSPLHF. The J gene is TRBJ1-6, the V gene TRBV18; tentatively, D is TRBD1 (6 bases). Per germline, CDR1 KGHSH and CDR2 LQKENI. The CDR3 spans 14 residues. The V and J ends lost 3 bases and 7 bases respectively, with 10 bases between them. Based on the CDR3 plus reference TRBV18 and TRBJ1-6, the full variable domain is NAGVMQNPRHLVRRRGQEARLRCSPMKGHSHVYWYRQLPEEGLKFMVYLQKENIIDESGMPKERFSAEFPKEGPSILRIQQVVRGDSAAYFCASSPDSKNSPLHFGNGTRLTVT.

The chain is built from TRBV18 and TRBJ2-3, with 10 bases fitting TRBD1. This CDR3 is 16 amino acids long. The junction had 5 bases not matched to a gene; V was cut back by 3 bases and J by 2 bases. The germline CDR1 and CDR2 sequences are KGHSH and LQKENI. This CDR3 reads CASSPGQGMYTDTQYF. The CDR3 DNA follows: TGTGCCAGCTCACCGGGACAGGGGATGTACACAGATACGCAGTATTTT.

The V call is TRBV30, the J call TRBJ1-4; the D is unclear. V was shortened by 6 bases and J by 0 bases, with 11 bases between the two germline ends. Germline CDR1 is GTSNPN and CDR2 is SVGIG (reference sequence). The CDR3 sequence is 14 residues long. The CDR3 loop reads CACQRTTTNEKLFF. The CDR3 coding sequence is TGTGCCTGTCAAAGGACTACAACTAATGAAAAACTGTTTTTT.

The chain couples TRBV6-1 to TRBJ1-5; D not certain. The CDR3 runs 13 residues. V was trimmed by 6 bases and J by 3 bases, leaving 9 bases between them. Germline lookup yields CDR1 MNHNS and CDR2 SASEGT. The CDR3 nucleotides read TGTGCCAGCAGACCATACCCCAATCAGCCCCAGCATTTT. This codes for CASRPYPNQPQHF.

This clone was recorded a few times. This sequence joins TRBV5-4 and TRBJ1-2; D is uncertain. The germline CDR1 and CDR2 sequences are SGHNT and YYREEE (reference sequence). This CDR3 contains 14 residues. V was clipped by 0 bases and J by 3 bases, with 9 bases between them. CDR3 sequence (DNA): TGTGCCAGCAGCTTGGCCTTTGGGGACTATGGCTACACCTTC. As protein: CASSLAFGDYGYTF.

The chain uses TRBV18 and TRBJ2-5; 7 bases line up with TRBD2. The CDR3 has 14 residues. Germline CDR1 and CDR2: KGHSH and LQKENI. V trimming: 4 bases; J trimming: 1 base; junction bases outside the gene matches: 3. The CDR3 spells CASSHGGTQETQYF. The CDR3 DNA sequence: TGTGCCAGCTCACACGGGGGGACCCAAGAGACCCAGTACTTC.

The genes are TRBV18 and TRBJ2-3, with D perhaps TRBD2 (7 bases). This CDR3 contains 17 residues. Looked up from germline, CDR1 is KGHSH and CDR2 is LQKENI. Trimming cost V 2 bases and J 0 bases, with 15 bases left between them. The DNA of the CDR3 is TGTGCCAGCTCACCATCGGCGGGGGCCTCTAGCACAGATACGCAGTATTTT. Protein product: CASSPSAGASSTDTQYF.

This clone was detected a few times. The junction does not match germline at one end; this may be a read error. DNA of the CDR3: TGCGCCAGCAGTCAAGATATTCAGGGGCTCTATGGCTACACCTTC. It yields the protein CASSQDIQGLYGYTF. The rearrangement uses TRBV4-1 and TRBJ1-2, with D perhaps TRBD1 (6 bases). CDR3 size: 15 residues. Looked up from germline, CDR1 is MGHRA and CDR2 is YSYEKL.

V gene TRBV3-1 (or the pseudogene TRBV3-2) combines with J gene TRBJ2-5, with D unresolved. The germline CDR1 and CDR2 sequences are LGHDT and YNNKEL (reference sequence). Trimming removed 3 bases at V and 4 bases at J, with 12 bases between. The CDR3 spans 14 residues. Here the CDR3 reads CASSHLGLLETQYF. The CDR3, as DNA: TGTGCCAGCAGCCACCTGGGCTTGTTAGAGACCCAGTACTTC.

This clone was seen a single time. The rearrangement links TRBV5-6 to TRBJ2-2; D might be TRBD2 (7 bases). This CDR3 comprises 16 residues. Trimming pared 0 bases from V and 5 bases from J, leaving 14 bases between. Germline CDR1 reads SGHDT; CDR2 reads YYEEEE. CDR3 nucleotides: TGTGCCAGCAGCTTGGATCGGGGGGCCTGGACCGGGGAGCTGTTTTTT. It translates to CASSLDRGAWTGELFF.

Details on this clone: The junction shows a germline mismatch at one end, possibly a read error. The chain couples TRBV7-9 to TRBJ2-3, with 8 bases that match TRBD1. Germline values: CDR1 SEHNR, CDR2 FQNEAQ (reference sequence). The CDR3 spans 15 residues. The CDR3 loop is CASSLQGASTDTQYF. The CDR3 nucleotides read TGTGCCAGCAGCTTACAGGGGGCTAGCACAGATACGCAATATTTT.

The J gene is TRBJ1-6, the V gene TRBV19; D might be TRBD1 (5 bases). This CDR3 is 15 amino acids long. Per germline, CDR1 LNHDA and CDR2 SQIVND (reference sequence). Trimming removed 3 bases at V and 3 bases at J, with 9 bases between. Here the CDR3 reads CASSIQGFYNSPLHF. In DNA, the CDR3 is TGTGCCAGTAGTATCCAGGGTTTCTATAATTCACCCCTCCACTTT.

This clone came up once. V and J are TRBV5-6 and TRBJ2-5; no firm D call. The CDR3 spans 15 residues. The V and J ends lost 0 bases and 5 bases respectively, with 14 bases between them. Germline CDR1 and CDR2: SGHDT and YYEEEE. The CDR3, as DNA: TGTGCCAGCAGCTTGGCATACGGCGGAAGGGAGACCCAGTACTTC. Encoded protein: CASSLAYGGRETQYF.

The chain links TRBV11-2 to TRBJ2-1, with D unresolved. The CDR3 length is 13 residues. V gave up 4 bases and J gave up 4 bases, with 8 bases separating them. The V gene's germline CDR1 is SGHAT and CDR2 FQNNGV. CDR3 DNA: TGTGCCAGCAGCTCTTTTTGGTACAATGAGCAGTTCTTC. Translation gives CASSSFWYNEQFF. The variable domain in full, with the rest retrieved from reference TRBV11-2 and TRBJ2-1, is EAGVAQSPRYKIIEKRQSVAFWCNPISGHATLYWYQQILGQGPKLLIQFQNNGVVDDSQLPKDRFSAERLKGVDSTLKIQPAKLEDSAVYLCASSSFWYNEQFFGPGTRLTVL.

The chain uses TRBV14 and TRBJ2-1; 10 positions agree with TRBD2. Germline loops: CDR1 SGHDN, CDR2 FVKESK. Trimming cost V 0 bases and J 5 bases; bases outside gene matches: 10. The CDR3 has 18 residues. CDR3 in amino acids: CASSQDRRRLAGDNEQFF. In nucleotides, the CDR3 is TGTGCCAGCAGCCAAGACCGGAGAAGGCTAGCGGGAGACAATGAGCAGTTCTTC.

This rearrangement joins TRBV5-5 to TRBJ2-7; D is uncertain. With 8 bases removed from V and 2 bases from J, the gap between germline ends came to 17 bases. CDR3 length: 14 residues. In germline, CDR1 is SGHKS, CDR2 YYEKEE (reference sequence). The CDR3 nucleotides read TGTGCCAGTTCTGTCGCGTATACAGCCTACGAGCAGTACGTC. Encoded protein: CASSVAYTAYEQYV.

CDR3 amino acids: CASSPDARTGGVYGYTF. Written as DNA, the CDR3 is TGTGCCAGCTCACCAGACGCCCGGACAGGGGGCGTCTATGGCTACACCTTC. J is TRBJ1-2 and V is TRBV18, with 11 bases matching TRBD1. V shed 2 bases and J 4 bases; nucleotides not matched to a gene: 9. CDR1 is KGHSH and CDR2 is LQKENI in the germline V gene. The length of the CDR3 is 17 residues.

The CDR3 spells CASSQTLLQETQYF. The CDR3 nucleotides read TGCGCCAGCAGCCAAACACTGCTACAAGAGACCCAGTACTTC. The chain employs TRBV4-3 and TRBJ2-5; D not resolved. V was trimmed by 2 bases and J by 2 bases, leaving 9 bases between them. The CDR3 is made up of 14 amino acids. Per germline, CDR1 LGHNA and CDR2 YSLEER.